The rows below give T cell receptor beta chains drawn from one sample of a study of identical twins. MiXCR, applied by TCRdb to the 5' RACE reads, yields one record per CDR3 protein. The table has around 490,000 distinct CDR3 sequences, 13% to 15% seen once. The data were also submitted as part of a second study, on yellow fever vaccine responses in identical twins.

Sample: CD4+ T cells sorted from blood. The source is a woman between 18 and 29 years old in good health. The CDR3 runs from the conserved cysteine through the conserved F or W. D genes are given only for firm matches. Rows may omit the clone size; those that give it use once, few, many or a size class.

v_call: TRBV4-2; j_call: TRBJ2-2; clone_size: many; d_call: NA; cdr3_aa: CASSQGANTGELFF; cdr3_nt: TGTGCCAGCAGCCAAGGCGCGAACACCGGGGAGCTGTTTTTT
v_call: TRBV4-2; j_call: TRBJ1-3; clone_size: few; d_call: NA; cdr3_aa: CASSQPGNTIYF; cdr3_nt: TGTGCCAGCAGCCAGCCCGGAAACACCATATATTTT
v_call: TRBV6-1; j_call: TRBJ2-4; clone_size: few; d_call: TRBD1; cdr3_aa: CASSERDRVFDIQYF; cdr3_nt: TGTGCCAGCAGTGAAAGGGACAGGGTATTTGACATTCAGTACTTC
v_call: TRBV20-1; j_call: TRBJ1-5; clone_size: few; d_call: NA; cdr3_aa: CSARQGITNQPQHF; cdr3_nt: TGCAGTGCTAGACAGGGGATAACCAATCAGCCCCAGCATTTT
v_call: TRBV5-5; j_call: TRBJ2-1; clone_size: few; d_call: NA; cdr3_aa: CASSTSTGQGYNEQFF; cdr3_nt: TGTGCCAGCAGCACGTCCACAGGGCAGGGCTACAATGAGCAGTTCTTC
v_call: TRBV20-1; j_call: TRBJ2-5; clone_size: few; d_call: TRBD1; cdr3_aa: CSVTGGSETQYF; cdr3_nt: TGCAGTGTGACAGGGGGATCAGAGACCCAGTACTTC
v_call: TRBV5-1; j_call: TRBJ2-1; clone_size: NA; d_call: NA; cdr3_aa: CASSLDAGRYNEQFF; cdr3_nt: TGCGCCAGCAGCTTGGACGCGGGTAGATACAATGAGCAGTTCTTC
v_call: TRBV2; j_call: TRBJ2-4; clone_size: once; d_call: NA; cdr3_aa: CASSEGQGLAKNIQYF; cdr3_nt: TGTGCCAGCAGTGAGGGTCAGGGGCTGGCCAAAAACATTCAGTACTTC
v_call: TRBV9; j_call: TRBJ2-1; clone_size: NA; d_call: TRBD1; cdr3_aa: CASSFSGTGGFGEQFF; cdr3_nt: TGTGCCAGCAGCTTCTCCGGGACAGGGGGTTTTGGTGAGCAGTTCTTC
v_call: TRBV2; j_call: TRBJ2-1; clone_size: NA; d_call: TRBD2; cdr3_aa: CASTPRGGRALYNEQFF; cdr3_nt: TGTGCCAGCACCCCTCGGGGCGGGAGGGCTTTATACAATGAGCAGTTCTTC
v_call: TRBV20-1; j_call: TRBJ2-1; clone_size: NA; d_call: NA; cdr3_aa: CSASPQGFFLHNEQFF; cdr3_nt: TGCAGTGCTAGCCCACAGGGTTTTTTTCTCCACAATGAGCAGTTCTTC
v_call: TRBV4-2; j_call: TRBJ2-1; clone_size: few; d_call: TRBD2; cdr3_aa: CASSQDALAGGPEQFF; cdr3_nt: TGTGCCAGCAGCCAAGATGCACTAGCGGGGGGGCCTGAGCAGTTCTTC
v_call: TRBV29-1; j_call: TRBJ2-5; clone_size: NA; d_call: NA; cdr3_aa: CSVLLNRDQETQYF; cdr3_nt: TGCAGCGTCCTACTAAACAGGGATCAAGAGACCCAGTACTTC
v_call: TRBV12-3/TRBV12-4; j_call: TRBJ2-1; clone_size: few; d_call: TRBD2; cdr3_aa: CASRPTSGTYNEQFF; cdr3_nt: TGTGCCAGCAGACCCACTAGCGGGACCTACAATGAGCAGTTCTTC
v_call: TRBV4-1; j_call: TRBJ1-2; clone_size: few; d_call: NA; cdr3_aa: CASSQEGSSPRTGYTF; cdr3_nt: TGCGCCAGCAGCCAAGAAGGTAGCAGCCCTCGGACCGGCTACACCTTC
v_call: TRBV6-1; j_call: TRBJ1-4; clone_size: NA; d_call: TRBD1; cdr3_aa: CASSGRQGGVKATNEKLFF; cdr3_nt: TGTGCCAGCAGTGGGCGACAGGGGGGTGTGAAGGCAACTAATGAAAAACTGTTTTTT
v_call: TRBV28; j_call: TRBJ2-1; clone_size: NA; d_call: TRBD2; cdr3_aa: CASSGTSGSNRIHNEQFF; cdr3_nt: TGTGCCAGCAGTGGGACTAGCGGGAGTAATAGGATCCACAATGAGCAGTTCTTC
v_call: TRBV6-5; j_call: TRBJ2-7; clone_size: NA; d_call: TRBD1; cdr3_aa: CASSYARQGPYEQYF; cdr3_nt: TGTGCCAGCAGTTACGCAAGACAGGGCCCCTACGAGCAGTACTTC
v_call: TRBV5-1; j_call: TRBJ2-1; clone_size: NA; d_call: TRBD1; cdr3_aa: CASHTGQGTPNEQFF; cdr3_nt: TGCGCCAGTCATACGGGACAGGGGACCCCCAATGAGCAGTTCTTC
v_call: TRBV10-2; j_call: TRBJ2-5; clone_size: NA; d_call: NA; cdr3_aa: CASSDQSQETQYF; cdr3_nt: TGCGCCAGCAGTGACCAGAGCCAAGAGACCCAGTACTTC
v_call: TRBV15; j_call: TRBJ1-1; clone_size: many; d_call: NA; cdr3_aa: CATSRGTPNTEAFF; cdr3_nt: TGTGCCACCAGCAGAGGTACACCGAACACTGAAGCTTTCTTT
v_call: TRBV20-1; j_call: TRBJ2-3; clone_size: few; d_call: NA; cdr3_aa: CSADARTSTDTQYF; cdr3_nt: TGCAGTGCTGATGCCAGGACTAGCACAGATACGCAGTATTTT
v_call: TRBV4-1; j_call: TRBJ1-1; clone_size: NA; d_call: NA; cdr3_aa: CASRPEGPSTEAFF; cdr3_nt: TGCGCCAGCAGGCCCGAAGGACCTTCCACTGAAGCTTTCTTT
v_call: TRBV28; j_call: TRBJ1-1; clone_size: NA; d_call: NA; cdr3_aa: CASRLVGNTEAFF; cdr3_nt: TGTGCCAGCAGACTGGTTGGGAACACTGAAGCTTTCTTT
v_call: TRBV5-1; j_call: TRBJ1-6; clone_size: few; d_call: NA; cdr3_aa: CASSLNPGGDSYNSPLHF; cdr3_nt: TGCGCCAGCAGCTTGAATCCGGGCGGTGACTCCTATAATTCACCCCTCCACTTT